Shown below are 14 T cell receptor beta chains from a single sample sequenced in a study of cytomegalovirus exposure and HLA in healthy donors (dated by TCRdb to 2016 to 2017). Library construction relied on the immunoSEQ multiplex PCR assay. A mixture of 60 forward primers for TCR Vbeta segments and 13 reverse primers for TCR Jbeta segments was used in the multiplex PCR. The table was pulled from immuneACCESS by TCRdb, which kept in-frame rearrangements only. Such tables lose some clones; where checked, under half of the loss comes from unresolved V genes, and the rest has no known cause. In all, the sample holds under 200,000 clones, and less than 80% of those were seen once. The top ten constitute 2.5% to 3% of the sample. Sequenced material: PBMCs. The receptors stem from a man between 40 and 49 years old in good health and CMV-seronegative.

This rearrangement joins TRBV7-3 to TRBJ2-1; 7 bases align to TRBD2. The junction had 6 bases not matched to a gene; V was cut back by 5 bases and J by 2 bases. Germline CDR1 and CDR2: SGHTA and FQGTGA. The CDR3 consists of 15 residues. This CDR3 reads CASSPGGSPYNEQFF. The CDR3 region has the DNA TGTGCCAGCAGCCCGGGGGGATCCCCCTACAATGAGCAGTTCTTC.

This clone appeared once. The junction does not match germline at one end; this may be a read error. This chain uses TRBV7-9 with TRBJ1-4; 10 bases align to TRBD1. Germline CDR1 and CDR2: SEHNR and FQNEAQ (reference sequence). The CDR3 loop spans 16 amino acids. The CDR3: CSSSFGGQGGGEKLFF. In nucleotides, the CDR3 is TGTTCCAGCAGCTTCGGTGGACAGGGGGGAGGGGAAAAACTGTTTTTT.

V is TRBV25-1 and J is TRBJ1-2, with D tentatively TRBD1 (5 bases). CDR1 MGHDK and CDR2 SYGVNS come from the germline V gene. V was cut by 5 bases and J by 3 bases, with 16 bases left in between. This CDR3 has 15 residues. DNA for the CDR3: TGTGCCAGCAGTTATAGCTCAGGGTACGACTATGGCTACACCTTC. It yields the protein CASSYSSGYDYGYTF.

The V and J genes are TRBV6-1 and TRBJ2-5; D is undetermined. With the DNA end fitting TRBJ2-7 better, the J assignment may be wrong. The CDR3 loop spans 13 amino acids. Germline CDR1 is MNHNS and CDR2 is SASEGT. CDR3 loop: CASSLTGPYEQYF. In nucleotides, the CDR3 is TGTGCCAGCAGTCTCACCGGTCCCTACGAGCAGTACTTC.

The chain employs TRBV7-2 and TRBJ1-3, with a weak D call TRBD1 (5 bases). Per the germline V gene, CDR1 is SGHTA and CDR2 is FQGNSA. CDR3 length: 15 amino acids. V was pared by 5 bases and J by 0 bases, with 11 bases between. DNA of the CDR3: TGTGCCAGCAGCGCTAGGGGCTACTCTGGAAACACCATATATTTT. Translation gives CASSARGYSGNTIYF.

The chain recombines TRBV27 with TRBJ2-1; weak D call: TRBD2 (7 bases). V gave up 2 bases and J gave up 7 bases, with 15 bases separating them. The CDR3 extends over 15 amino acids. The V gene's germline CDR1 is MNHEY and CDR2 SMNVEV (reference sequence). The CDR3 DNA follows: TGTGCCAGCAGTTTAAGGGGGGGCGTTGGAAATGAGCAGTTCTTC. It specifies CASSLRGGVGNEQFF.

This clone was seen a few times. The chain recombines TRBV7-6 with TRBJ2-7, with D hard to call. V lost 2 bases and J lost 0, with 8 bases in between. The CDR3 is 14 residues long. CDR1 and CDR2 (germline): SGHVS, FNYEAQ. CDR3: CASSLLDGSYEQYF. CDR3 coding DNA: TGTGCCAGCAGCTTACTAGACGGCTCCTACGAGCAGTACTTC.

The rearrangement uses TRBV29-1 and TRBJ2-2, with 7 bases identical to TRBD1. Germline V CDR1 and CDR2: SQVTM, ANQGSEA. The CDR3 sequence is 13 residues long. Trimming cost V 3 bases and J 7 bases; bases outside gene matches: 5. The CDR3 protein is CSVDDRVDGELFF. The CDR3 bases are TGCAGCGTTGATGACAGGGTGGACGGGGAGCTGTTTTTT.

The rearrangement links TRBV7-2 to TRBJ2-7, with D possibly matching TRBD2 (5 bases). Germline values: CDR1 SGHTA, CDR2 FQGNSA. The CDR3 is 14 residues long. Trimming stripped 6 bases from V and 3 bases from J, with 15 bases between. DNA for the CDR3: TGTGCCAGCAGGGTTTCGACTATTTACTACGAGCAGTACTTC. Amino acids: CASRVSTIYYEQYF.

The chain links TRBV19 to TRBJ2-2, with 10 nucleotides matching TRBD1. From germline, CDR1 is LNHDA and CDR2 SQIVND (reference sequence). The CDR3 covers 16 residues. The junction had 5 bases not matched to a gene; V was cut back by 1 base and J by 6 bases. CDR3 DNA: TGTGCCAGTAGTATAGTGAAGGGACAGGGGTCCGGGGAGCTGTTTTTT. This codes for CASSIVKGQGSGELFF.

This chain uses TRBV28 with TRBJ2-3, with TRBD1 as a possible D gene (5 bases). Germline V gene sequence: CDR1 MDHEN, CDR2 SYDVKM. Trimming removed 5 bases from V and 3 bases from J, with 9 bases in between. This CDR3 is built from 13 residues. CDR3 bases: TGTGCCAGCAGTCGACAGCCTACAGATACGCAGTATTTT. It encodes CASSRQPTDTQYF.

This clone was seen a few times. This chain connects TRBV28 to TRBJ2-6; TRBD1 aligns across 8 bases. CDR1 and CDR2 from the germline V gene are MDHEN and SYDVKM. The CDR3 loop spans 17 amino acids. V shed 10 bases, J shed 4 bases, and the junction held 15 bases outside the gene matches. The DNA of the CDR3 is TGTGCCACTATGACCGCGCAGGGGGCGCGAGGGGCCAACGTCCTGACTTTC. The encoded protein is CATMTAQGARGANVLTF.

The chain combines TRBV25-1 with TRBJ1-4; D is possibly TRBD1 (6 bases). CDR1 is MGHDK and CDR2 is SYGVNS in the germline V gene. The V gene lost 3 bases and the J gene lost 7 bases, with 12 bases spanning the gap. The CDR3 is 14 residues long. In DNA form, the CDR3 reads TGTGCCAGCAGTGATACAGGGAAGCGTGAAAAACTGTTTTTT. Translating it yields CASSDTGKREKLFF. The complete variable domain, with remaining parts taken from reference TRBV25-1 and TRBJ1-4, reads EADIYQTPRYLVIGTGKKITLECSQTMGHDKMYWYQQDPGMELHLIHYSYGVNSTEKGDLSSESTVSRIRTEHFPLTLESARPSHTSQYLCASSDTGKREKLFFGSGTQLSVL.

In its sample, this clone was seen a few times. J is TRBJ2-7 and V is TRBV2, with a weak D call TRBD1 (6 bases). The germline V gene encodes CDR1 SNHLY and CDR2 FYNNEI. The V and J ends lost 2 bases and 6 bases respectively, with 14 bases between them. CDR3 length: 14 residues. CDR3 sequence (DNA): TGTGCCAGCAGTGAAAAGAGGGGGAGCCCCGAGCAGTACTTC. Translating gives CASSEKRGSPEQYF.